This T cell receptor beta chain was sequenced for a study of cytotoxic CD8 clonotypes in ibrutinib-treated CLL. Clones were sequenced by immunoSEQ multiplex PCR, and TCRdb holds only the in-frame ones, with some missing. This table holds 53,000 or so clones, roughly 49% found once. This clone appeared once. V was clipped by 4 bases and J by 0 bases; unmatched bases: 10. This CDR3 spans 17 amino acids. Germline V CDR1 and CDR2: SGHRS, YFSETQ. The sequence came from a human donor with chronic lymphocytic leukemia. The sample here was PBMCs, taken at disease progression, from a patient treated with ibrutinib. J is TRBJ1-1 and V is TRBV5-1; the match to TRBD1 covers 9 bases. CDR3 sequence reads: CASSPTGTGRLNTEAFF. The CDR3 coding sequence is TGCGCCAGCAGCCCAACCGGGACAGGGAGATTGAACACTGAAGCTTTCTTT.